Listed below are T cell receptor beta chains from one sample, sequenced in a study of breast tumors, draining lymph nodes, adjacent tissues. TCRdb passed the multiplex PCR reads through MiXCR, listing each CDR3 protein once. The sample lists approximately 120,000 distinct CDR3 sequences, around 20% occurring once. Source material: axillary lymph node tissue. Receptors originate from a female donor with breast cancer. Some clones in this sample may be carry-over from other donors' samples. Each CDR3 is given with its conserved first and last residue. D genes are given only for firm matches. Only some rows state a clone size, as once, few, many or a class for expanded clones.

TRBV7-2	-	TRBJ2-7	-	TGCGCCAGCAGCTCAGCGGACGGGAGCTCCTACGAGCAGTACTTC	CASSSADGSSYEQYF
TRBV18	many	TRBJ2-7	-	TGTGCCAGCTCACCGTGGTCCGAGATCTCCTACGAGCAGTACTTC	CASSPWSEISYEQYF
TRBV5-5	-	TRBJ2-4	-	TGTGCCAGCAGTTTGGGGCTCGTTGACATTCAGTACTTC	CASSLGLVDIQYF
TRBV7-3	many	TRBJ2-1	-	TGTGCCAGCAGCCCTGCACCCAACTCCTACAATGAGCAGTTCTTC	CASSPAPNSYNEQFF
TRBV20-1	many	TRBJ1-5	-	TGCAGTGCTAGTCCGATAGGGAGCAATCAGCCCCAGCATTTT	CSASPIGSNQPQHF
TRBV27	many	TRBJ2-7	-	TGTGCCAGCAGCCCAACCCCTCCGGGGGCCTACGAGCAGTACTTC	CASSPTPPGAYEQYF
TRBV9	many	TRBJ1-4	-	TGTGCCAGCAGCCTGGGGGGGTGGGATGAAAAACTGTTTTTT	CASSLGGWDEKLFF
TRBV7-9	-	TRBJ2-2	TRBD1	TGTGCCAGCAGCCCCCGGGACAGATTAACCGGGGAGCTGTTTTTT	CASSPRDRLTGELFF
TRBV3-1	-	TRBJ2-1	TRBD2	TGTGCCAGCTTCCAGGGAGTAGGTAGCGGGAGTAGGAATGAGCAGTTCTTC	CASFQGVGSGSRNEQFF
TRBV20-1	many	TRBJ1-2	-	TGCAGTGCTAGGGTCAGGAGGACTAACTATGGCTACACCTTC	CSARVRRTNYGYTF
TRBV2	many	TRBJ2-3	-	TGTGCCAGCAGTGATAGTCGGGAGAAGTTCAACACAGATACGCAGTATTTT	CASSDSREKFNTDTQYF
TRBV5-6	many	TRBJ2-2	-	TGTGCCAGCAGCACTAACACCGGGGAGCTGTTTTTT	CASSTNTGELFF
TRBV3-1	many	TRBJ1-6	-	TGTGCCAGCAGCCTCCAGGGCAGCAATTCACCCCTCCACTTT	CASSLQGSNSPLHF
TRBV4-1	-	TRBJ1-1	TRBD1	TGCGCCAGCAGCCAAGTCACTATCCGACAGGGCACTGAAGCTTTCTTT	CASSQVTIRQGTEAFF
TRBV7-6	many	TRBJ2-3	-	TGTGCCAGCAGCCCATCCCGTTGGACGGGAGTCCAGCACGTAGGCACAGATACGCAGTATTTT	CASSPSRWTGVQHVGTDTQYF
TRBV30	many	TRBJ2-7	-	TGTGCCTGCCTACCTAAGGCAGCCGGACGGGACTACGAGCAGTACTTC	CACLPKAAGRDYEQYF
TRBV15	many	TRBJ2-7	TRBD2	TGTGCCACCAGCACCCGGGAGGGCGCGCAGTACTTC	CATSTREGAQYF
TRBV6-1	many	TRBJ2-3	TRBD2	TGTGCCAGCTCTTGGGAGGGGGATACGCAGTATTTT	CASSWEGDTQYF
TRBV5-5	many	TRBJ2-2	TRBD2	TGTGCCAGCAGCTTGCCTAGCGGCCACGCGAACACCGGGGAGCTGTTTTTT	CASSLPSGHANTGELFF
TRBV15	many	TRBJ2-3	-	TGTGCCACCAGCTTGGTCGGCGGCACAGATACGCAGTATTTT	CATSLVGGTDTQYF
TRBV27	few	TRBJ2-1	-	TGTGCCAGCAGCGGACAGACCTACAATGAGCAGTTCTTC	CASSGQTYNEQFF
TRBV6-1	many	TRBJ1-6	-	TGTGCCAGCAGGGAGGGGAATTCACCCCTCCACTTT	CASREGNSPLHF
TRBV28	-	TRBJ2-1	TRBD1	TGTGCCAGCAGTGGGACCGGGACAGGGGGCTGGGAGCAGTTCTTC	CASSGTGTGGWEQFF
TRBV11-1	many	TRBJ2-7	-	TGTGCCAGCAGCTCAGGACCCTACGAGCAGTACTTC	CASSSGPYEQYF
TRBV10-3	many	TRBJ1-2	-	TGTGCCATCAGTGATGCCCCGCTGGACTCGCATCATGGCTACACCTTC	CAISDAPLDSHHGYTF
TRBV29-1	many	TRBJ1-6	-	TGCAGCGTTCAACAAGGGAATAATTCACCCCTCCACTTT	CSVQQGNNSPLHF
TRBV6-1	many	TRBJ1-2	-	TGTGCCAGCAGCCCCGACAGAGCCTATGGCTACACCTTC	CASSPDRAYGYTF
TRBV6-5	many	TRBJ1-5	-	TGTGCCAGCAGTACAGGGAAGAGCAATCAGCCCCAGCATTTT	CASSTGKSNQPQHF
TRBV11-2	many	TRBJ2-3	TRBD2	TGTGCCAGCAGCCCCCGGTCGGCGGGAGGGACAGATACGCAGTATTTT	CASSPRSAGGTDTQYF